This T cell receptor (beta chain) was found in a study of cytomegalovirus exposure and HLA in healthy donors. V was clipped by 6 bases and J by 3 bases, with 18 bases between them. The CDR3 is made up of 15 amino acids. The germline V gene has CDR1 MNHNS and CDR2 SASEGT. This clone turned up a few times. In the PCR, 60 Vbeta and 13 Jbeta primers were used. Clones were read by immunoSEQ multiplex PCR, and TCRdb kept only the in-frame ones, dropping some. Of 100,000 to 150,000 clones listed, 77% are singletons. The sample taken for sequencing was PBMCs. The chain couples TRBV6-1 to TRBJ2-7, with D possibly TRBD1 on 7 matching bases. The TCR sequence derives from a man younger than 30 in good health and CMV-seropositive. The CDR3 nucleotides read TGTGCCAGCAGGCAACCGGGGGCAGGGGGCTACGAGCAGTACTTC. Translation gives CASRQPGAGGYEQYF.